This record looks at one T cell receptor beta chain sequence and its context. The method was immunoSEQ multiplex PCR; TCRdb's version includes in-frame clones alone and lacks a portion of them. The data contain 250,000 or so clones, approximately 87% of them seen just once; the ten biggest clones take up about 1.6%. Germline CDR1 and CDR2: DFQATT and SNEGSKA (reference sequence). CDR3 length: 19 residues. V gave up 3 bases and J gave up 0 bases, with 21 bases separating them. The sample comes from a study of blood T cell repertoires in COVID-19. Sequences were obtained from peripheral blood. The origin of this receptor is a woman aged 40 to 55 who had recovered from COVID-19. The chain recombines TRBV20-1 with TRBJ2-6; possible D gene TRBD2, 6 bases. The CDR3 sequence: CSASWGVFGPYSGANVLTF. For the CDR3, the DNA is TGCAGTGCTAGTTGGGGGGTCTTCGGCCCTTACTCTGGGGCCAACGTCCTGACTTTC.